Below are 15 T cell receptor beta chains sequenced from a single sample in a study of regulatory T cells in long-lasting Graves disease. Time point given: persistent/refractory GD, antithyroid drugs over 5 years with positive TRAb. Researchers made the TCR library from RNA that was extracted from PBMCs. According to the study, TCR beta libraries were built with iRepertoire HTBI primers and CDR3-region Arm-PCR. TCRdb re-called the multiplex PCR reads with MiXCR, one entry per CDR3 protein. Altogether over 250,000 distinct CDR3 sequences are present, roughly a fifth being singletons, with the ten largest covering approximately 53%. The specimen comprised peripheral blood mononuclear cells (PBMCs), sampled when the disease was refractory, from a patient treated with antithyroid drugs. The receptors were gathered from a female donor with Graves disease.

On this clonotype itself: One base separates it from a far larger clone, so it is likely a read error. V gene TRBV3-1 combines with J gene TRBJ2-2; D not certain. The germline V gene has CDR1 LGHDT and CDR2 YNNKEL (reference sequence). The CDR3 is 12 residues long. Trimming shortened V by 8 bases and J by 1 base, and 5 bases separated the two germline ends. The CDR3 bases are TGTGCCAGCGGCCTGAACACCGGGGAGCTGTTTTTT. The encoded protein is CASGLNTGELFF.

The rearrangement links TRBV18 to TRBJ1-2; TRBD1 aligns across 7 bases. The CDR3 has 15 residues. The J segment lost 0 bases and the V segment lost 1 base, leaving 2 bases of the junction unmatched. CDR1 is KGHSH, CDR2 LQKENI, per germline. The CDR3 nucleotides are TGTGCCAGCTCACCACGGGACAGCACTAACTATGGCTACACCTTC. Its protein is CASSPRDSTNYGYTF.

This clonotype has at least ten counts. J is TRBJ2-7 and V is TRBV28; TRBD2 matches at 14 bases. Germline CDR1 and CDR2: MDHEN and SYDVKM. V shed 7 bases and J 5 bases; nucleotides not matched to a gene: 10. The CDR3 contains 16 residues. The CDR3 region is CASTHQGLAGVDEQYF. In DNA form, the CDR3 reads TGTGCCAGCACCCATCAGGGACTAGCGGGAGTCGACGAGCAGTACTTC.

The chain has TRBV28 and TRBJ2-7, with unresolved D. Trimming left V 6 bases short and J 6 bases short, with 12 bases between. This CDR3 is built from 12 residues. Germline loops: CDR1 MDHEN, CDR2 SYDVKM. The CDR3 DNA reads as TGTGCCAGCAGCCTAGGCCGAGGCGAGCAGTACTTC. Its translation is CASSLGRGEQYF. The full variable domain, completed using reference TRBV28 and TRBJ2-7, is DVKVTQSSRYLVKRTGEKVFLECVQDMDHENMFWYRQDPGLGLRLIYFSYDVKMKEKGDIPEGYSVSREKKERFSLILESASTNQTSMYLCASSLGRGEQYFGPGTRLTVT.

The gene calls are TRBV20-1 and TRBJ2-3; 7 bases fit TRBD1. V lost 6 bases, J lost 2 bases, and 14 bases stayed unmatched. Germline loops: CDR1 DFQATT, CDR2 SNEGSKA (reference sequence). The CDR3 consists of 16 residues. The CDR3 protein is CSATSSTGEITDTQYF. The CDR3 coding sequence is TGCAGTGCCACCTCTTCAACAGGGGAGATCACAGATACGCAGTATTTT.

As concerns this clonotype: Germline is not matched at one junction end, which may reflect a read error. This rearrangement joins TRBV28 to TRBJ2-7; 7 nucleotides align to TRBD1. Germline-derived CDR1 and CDR2 are MDHEN and SYDVKM. The CDR3 length is 16 residues. DNA of the CDR3: TGTGCCAGCGGTTTATATTTGGGGACAGCTTCCTACGAGCAGTACTTC. Translating it yields CASGLYLGTASYEQYF.

This clonotype occurred many times. The CDR3 loop is CASSPIPGQGTEAFF. CDR3 in DNA: TGTGCCAGCTCACCTATTCCAGGGCAGGGCACTGAAGCTTTCTTT. This chain uses TRBV18 with TRBJ1-1; perhaps TRBD1 as D (5 bases). V gave up 3 bases and J gave up 4 bases, with 15 bases separating them. The germline V gene has CDR1 KGHSH and CDR2 LQKENI. The CDR3 is 15 residues long.

Ten or more counts support this clonotype. The genes are TRBV28 and TRBJ2-7, with TRBD1 identical over 10 bases. The J segment lost 2 bases and the V segment lost 6 bases, leaving 7 bases of the junction unmatched. The CDR3 sequence is 15 residues long. The germline V gene has CDR1 MDHEN and CDR2 SYDVKM. The CDR3, as DNA: TGTGCCAGCAGAATGGGACAGGGGCTGACCTACGAGCAGTACTTC. This sequence encodes CASRMGQGLTYEQYF.

This clonotype was seen once. The CDR3 reads CASSTLGTGSESEAFF. CDR3 sequence (DNA): TGTGCCAGTAGTACTCTTGGGACAGGGAGTGAGTCTGAAGCTTTCTTT. This chain joins TRBV19 and TRBJ1-1, with TRBD1 identical over 9 bases. J gave up 6 bases and V 4 bases, and 12 bases lay outside the gene matches. From germline, CDR1 is LNHDA and CDR2 SQIVND (reference sequence). The CDR3 is 16 residues long.

This clonotype has just a few counts. The CDR3 sequence: CASTVNQETQYF. DNA for the CDR3: TGTGCCAGCACCGTTAACCAAGAGACCCAGTACTTC. The chain employs TRBV9 and TRBJ2-5; D is undetermined. Germline CDR1 reads SGDLS; CDR2 reads YYNGEE. Trimming shortened V by 6 bases and J by 0 bases, and 6 bases separated the two germline ends. This CDR3 has 12 amino acids.

The sample holds a few counts of this clonotype. The chain has TRBV27 and TRBJ1-6; D is perhaps TRBD1 (6 bases). The CDR3 loop spans 13 amino acids. Germline CDR1 and CDR2: MNHEY and SMNVEV (reference sequence). V was trimmed by 7 bases and J by 6 bases, leaving 10 bases between them. The DNA of the CDR3 is TGTGCCAGCAAACTACAGGGTAATTCACCCCTCCACTTT. Amino acids: CASKLQGNSPLHF.

This clonotype was recorded many times. J is TRBJ2-7 and V is TRBV2; no definite D call. This CDR3 has 13 residues. The V gene's germline CDR1 is SNHLY and CDR2 FYNNEI. V lost 3 bases and J 3 bases, leaving 9 bases between the germline ends. The DNA of the CDR3 is TGTGCCAGCAGTGAGGCGGAGAACTACGAGCAGTACTTC. As protein: CASSEAENYEQYF.

This clonotype has more than one count but fewer than ten. The V and J genes are TRBV3-1 and TRBJ2-7, with TRBD1 matching 12 bases. Losses at the gene ends were 0 bases for V and 9 bases for J; bases not matched to a gene: 6. The CDR3 spans 15 residues. Germline V gene sequence: CDR1 LGHDT, CDR2 YNNKEL (reference sequence). CDR3 sequence: CASSQDRGQGAVQYF. CDR3 sequence (DNA): TGTGCCAGCAGCCAAGATCGGGGACAGGGGGCAGTGCAGTACTTC.

This clonotype was picked up a small number of times. The chain combines TRBV5-4 with TRBJ2-2; TRBD2 aligns across 9 bases. Unmatched junction bases numbered 5, after V lost 4 bases and J lost 1 base. Germline V gene data show CDR1 as SGHNT and CDR2 as YYREEE (reference sequence). CDR3 size: 16 residues. CDR3 protein: CASSRSSGENTGELFF. As DNA, the CDR3 is TGTGCCAGCAGCCGATCTAGCGGGGAGAACACCGGGGAGCTGTTTTTT. Together with reference TRBV5-4 and TRBJ2-2, the CDR3 gives the full variable domain: ETGVTQSPTHLIKTRGQQVTLRCSSQSGHNTVSWYQQALGQGPQFIFQYYREEENGRGNFPPRFSGLQFPNYSSELNVNALELDDSALYLCASSRSSGENTGELFFGEGSRLTVL.

V usage is TRBV18 and J usage is TRBJ2-2; maybe TRBD1 (6 bases). Germline V CDR1 and CDR2: KGHSH, LQKENI. The CDR3 length is 15 residues. The V end lost 4 bases, the J end lost 0 bases, and 9 bases lay between the germline ends. In DNA, the CDR3 is TGTGCCAGCTCACGGGACACTCCGAACACCGGGGAGCTGTTTTTT. Amino acid sequence: CASSRDTPNTGELFF. Combining the CDR3 with reference TRBV18 and TRBJ2-2 gives the whole variable domain NAGVMQNPRHLVRRRGQEARLRCSPMKGHSHVYWYRQLPEEGLKFMVYLQKENIIDESGMPKERFSAEFPKEGPSILRIQQVVRGDSAAYFCASSRDTPNTGELFFGEGSRLTVL.